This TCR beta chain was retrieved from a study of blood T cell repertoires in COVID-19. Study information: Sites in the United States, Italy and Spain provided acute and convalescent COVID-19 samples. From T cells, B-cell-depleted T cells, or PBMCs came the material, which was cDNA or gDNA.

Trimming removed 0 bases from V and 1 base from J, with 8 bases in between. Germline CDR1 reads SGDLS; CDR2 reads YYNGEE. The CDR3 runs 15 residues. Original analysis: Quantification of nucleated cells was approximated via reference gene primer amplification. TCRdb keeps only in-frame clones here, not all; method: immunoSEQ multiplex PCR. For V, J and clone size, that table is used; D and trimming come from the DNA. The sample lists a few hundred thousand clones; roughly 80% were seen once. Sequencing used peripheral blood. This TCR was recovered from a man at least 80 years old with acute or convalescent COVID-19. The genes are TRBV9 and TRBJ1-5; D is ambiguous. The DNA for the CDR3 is TGTGCCAGCAGCGTAGGGGAGGGAAGCAATCAGCCCCAGCATTTT. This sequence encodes CASSVGEGSNQPQHF.